This TCR beta chain was recorded in a study of cytomegalovirus exposure and HLA in healthy donors. Study-level results: Reports state that TCR beta sequences accurately predicted most subjects' HLA-A and HLA-B alleles. Per a later analysis, HLA-associated TCR beta chains showed more clonal expansion than other, equally common TCR beta chains. Through in vitro validation, a few CMV-associated chains were shown to be specific for CMV antigens. The study labeled fewer than 200 TCR beta chains cytomegalovirus-associated.

Primers included in the PCR were 60 Vbeta and 13 Jbeta primers. Only in-frame clones appear in the TCRdb table, and some are missing; sequencing was by immunoSEQ multiplex PCR. The table has roughly 200,000 clones, over 70% seen once. Germline loops: CDR1 MGHDK, CDR2 SYGVNS. The CDR3 has 13 residues. The germline V and J ends were trimmed by 6 bases and 3 bases, with 11 bases remaining between them. On this clone: Its antigen remains unidentified.

The receptor was isolated from a man in his forties in good health and CMV-seronegative. Sequencing was carried out using PBMCs. The chain recombines TRBV25-1 with TRBJ1-1; D not certain. The CDR3 loop is CASRTGADTEAFF. CDR3 DNA sequence: TGTGCCAGCAGGACGGGAGCGGACACTGAAGCTTTCTTT.